This TCR beta chain was documented in a study of shared clonotypes between healthy human individuals. Libraries were prepared by immunoSEQ multiplex PCR; TCRdb keeps only in-frame clonotypes and omits some of them. The data contain over 950,000 clones, approximately 75% of them seen just once; the ten biggest clones take up almost 0.9%. This CDR3 is built from 16 residues. Looked up from germline, CDR1 is LNHNV and CDR2 is YYDKDF (reference sequence). With 0 bases removed from V and 5 bases from J, the gap between germline ends came to 16 bases. This TCR was sampled from a man aged 18 to 30 in good health. Some clones in this sample may be carry-over from other donors' samples. V is TRBV15 and J is TRBJ2-5; D uncertain. Material for sequencing was memory CD4+ T cells from PBMCs. The subset was: CD45RA-negative fraction. CDR3 sequence (DNA): TGTGCCACCAGCAGAGATGGTGCGTCCCCTCGTGAGACCCAGTACTTC. Its translation is CATSRDGASPRETQYF.